This T cell receptor (beta chain) was obtained from a study of PD-1 blockade in mismatch repair-deficient tumors. All patients were mismatch repair deficient, assessed by either PCR or immunohistochemistry. Sequencing was performed with immunoSEQ multiplex PCR; in TCRdb, only in-frame clones are kept and a portion is missing. The sample holds about 120,000 clones; approximately 86% are singletons and the top ten take about 13%. This CDR3 spans 21 amino acids. CDR1 is LNHDA and CDR2 is SQIVND in the germline V gene (reference sequence). J was trimmed by 1 base and V by 6 bases; bases with no gene match: 19.

The chain couples TRBV19 to TRBJ2-2; 11 bases line up with TRBD2. Sample: peripheral blood, taken 44 weeks after starting pembrolizumab. This receptor was obtained from an adult with mismatch repair-deficient cancer. The DNA for the CDR3 is TGTGCCAGTAGGATAATCGGTCGGGGGGCTAGCGGGGGGCTGAACACCGGGGAGCTGTTTTTT. The encoded protein is CASRIIGRGASGGLNTGELFF.